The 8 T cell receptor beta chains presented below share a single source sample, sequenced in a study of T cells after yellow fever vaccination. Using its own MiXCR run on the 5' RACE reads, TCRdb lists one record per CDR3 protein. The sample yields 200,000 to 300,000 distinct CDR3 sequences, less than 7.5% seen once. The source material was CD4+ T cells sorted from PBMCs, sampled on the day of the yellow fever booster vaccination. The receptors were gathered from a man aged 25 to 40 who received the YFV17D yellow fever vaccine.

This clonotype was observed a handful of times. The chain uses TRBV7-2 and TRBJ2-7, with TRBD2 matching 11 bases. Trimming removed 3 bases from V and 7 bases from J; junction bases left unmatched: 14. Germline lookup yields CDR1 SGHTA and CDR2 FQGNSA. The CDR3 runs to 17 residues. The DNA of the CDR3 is TGTGCCAGCAGCTTGACCTTGGTAGCGGGAGGGTACGGGGAGCAGTACTTC. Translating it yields CASSLTLVAGGYGEQYF.

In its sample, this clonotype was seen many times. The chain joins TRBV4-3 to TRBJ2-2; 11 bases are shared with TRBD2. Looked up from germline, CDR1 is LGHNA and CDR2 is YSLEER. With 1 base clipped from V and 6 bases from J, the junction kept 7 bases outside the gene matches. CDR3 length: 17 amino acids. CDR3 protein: CASSQALAGGSAGELFF. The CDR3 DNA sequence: TGCGCCAGCAGCCAAGCCCTAGCGGGAGGCTCCGCCGGGGAGCTGTTTTTT.

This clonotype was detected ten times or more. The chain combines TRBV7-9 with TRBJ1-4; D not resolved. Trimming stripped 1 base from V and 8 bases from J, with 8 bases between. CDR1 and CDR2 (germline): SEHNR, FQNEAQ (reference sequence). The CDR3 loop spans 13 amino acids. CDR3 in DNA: TGTGCCAGCAGCTTAGTCGGGGTGGAAAAACTGTTTTTT. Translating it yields CASSLVGVEKLFF.

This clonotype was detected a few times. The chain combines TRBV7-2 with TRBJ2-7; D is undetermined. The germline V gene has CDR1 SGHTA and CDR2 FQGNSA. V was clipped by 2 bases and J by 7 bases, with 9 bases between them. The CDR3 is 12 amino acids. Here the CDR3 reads CASSLSLGEQYF. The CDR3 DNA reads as TGTGCCAGCAGCTTAAGCCTGGGTGAGCAGTACTTC.

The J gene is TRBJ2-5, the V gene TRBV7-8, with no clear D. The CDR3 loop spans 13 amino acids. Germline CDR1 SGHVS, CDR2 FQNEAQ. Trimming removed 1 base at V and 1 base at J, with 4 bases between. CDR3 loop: CASSLVRQETQYF. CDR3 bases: TGTGCCAGCAGCTTAGTGCGCCAAGAGACCCAGTACTTC.

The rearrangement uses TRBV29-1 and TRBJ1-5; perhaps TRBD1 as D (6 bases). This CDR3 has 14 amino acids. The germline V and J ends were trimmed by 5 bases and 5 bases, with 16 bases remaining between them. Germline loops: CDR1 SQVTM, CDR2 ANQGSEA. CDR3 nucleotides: TGCAGCGTTTACGTACAGGGAGGAGATCAGCCCCAGCATTTT. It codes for CSVYVQGGDQPQHF.

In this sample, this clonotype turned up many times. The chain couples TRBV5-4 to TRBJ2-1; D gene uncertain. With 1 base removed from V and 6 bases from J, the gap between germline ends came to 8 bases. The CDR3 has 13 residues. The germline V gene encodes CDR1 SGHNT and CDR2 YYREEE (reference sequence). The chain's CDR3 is CASSLKGSNEQFF. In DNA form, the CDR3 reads TGTGCCAGCAGCTTGAAGGGATCCAATGAGCAGTTCTTC.

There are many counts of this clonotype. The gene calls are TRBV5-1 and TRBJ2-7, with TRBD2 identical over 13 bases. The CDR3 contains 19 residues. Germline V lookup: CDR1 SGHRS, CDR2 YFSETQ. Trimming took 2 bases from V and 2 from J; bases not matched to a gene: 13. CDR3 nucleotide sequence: TGCGCCAGCAGCTTAACCGGGACTAGCGGGATAGGGGGGCCCTACGAGCAGTACTTC. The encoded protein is CASSLTGTSGIGGPYEQYF.